The TCR beta chain described here comes from a study of siplizumab effects on memory and regulatory T cells. Findings of the study overall: Most alloreactive clones went unmapped to unstimulated subsets; only a minor fraction mapped. Naive T cells apparently outstripped memory cells in diversity and seemed major alloresponse contributors.

Each sample contributed around 10^5 TCR templates to the assay. TCRdb's copy holds only in-frame clones and misses some; the assay was immunoSEQ multiplex PCR. The repertoire holds 100,000 or so clones, with about 92% as singletons. Germline values: CDR1 SGHDT, CDR2 YYEEEE. The length of the CDR3 is 15 residues. V lost 0 bases and J lost 7, with 14 bases in between. Notes on this clone: Its antigen is not identified.

The J gene is TRBJ1-5, the V gene TRBV5-6, with D unresolved. The source of this sequence is a human donor in good health. Sequenced: CD4+ T cells sorted from blood. The CDR3 here is CASSLGGQPTQPQHF. In nucleotides, the CDR3 is TGTGCCAGCAGCTTGGGTGGGCAGCCCACCCAGCCCCAGCATTTT.